Presented here are 26 T cell receptor beta chains from one specimen sequenced in a study of T cells after yellow fever vaccination. MiXCR was run by TCRdb on the 5' RACE reads, yielding one entry per CDR3 protein. The top ten clones hold roughly 30% of a sample with around 68,000 distinct CDR3 sequences, more than 5.5% of them seen once. This specimen was CD8+ T cells sorted from PBMCs, taken 10 days after the first yellow fever vaccination. These receptors were collected from a man between 18 and 35 years old who received the YFV17D yellow fever vaccine.

This clonotype was detected ten times or more. This rearrangement joins TRBV7-6 to TRBJ2-1; TRBD2 matches 11 bases. CDR1 SGHVS and CDR2 FNYEAQ come from the germline V gene. This CDR3 region has 18 residues. The V gene end was trimmed by 5 bases and the J gene end by 3 bases; junction bases not matched to a gene: 12. CDR3 amino acids: CASSPGVAGGRGYNEQFF. The CDR3 nucleotides are TGTGCCAGCAGCCCCGGAGTAGCGGGGGGGCGAGGCTACAATGAGCAGTTCTTC.

The chain couples TRBV5-4 to TRBJ2-7, with D possibly TRBD1 on 5 matching bases. The V end lost 4 bases, the J end lost 0 bases, and 14 bases lay between the germline ends. Germline values: CDR1 SGHNT, CDR2 YYREEE (reference sequence). The CDR3 is 15 amino acids. CDR3 loop: CASSTAGQRSYEQYV. CDR3 bases: TGTGCCAGCAGCACCGCCGGACAACGCTCCTACGAGCAGTACGTC.

This clonotype was seen at least ten times. The rearrangement uses TRBV18 and TRBJ2-1; 9 nucleotides agree with TRBD2. The CDR3 is made up of 18 amino acids. Germline V gene lookup returns CDR1 KGHSH and CDR2 LQKENI. With 3 bases clipped from V and 5 bases from J, the junction kept 14 bases outside the gene matches. CDR3 sequence: CASSPQFAAGGPNNEQFF. The CDR3 DNA is TGTGCCAGCTCACCCCAATTCGCAGCGGGGGGACCAAACAATGAGCAGTTCTTC.

Many counts were recorded for this clonotype. The chain couples TRBV19 to TRBJ2-1; 9 bases are shared with TRBD2. Trimming took 4 bases from V and 0 from J; bases not matched to a gene: 1. The CDR3 has 15 residues. Germline V gene sequence: CDR1 LNHDA, CDR2 SQIVND (reference sequence). In nucleotides, the CDR3 is TGTGCCAGTAGTAAGACTAGCGGCTCCTACAATGAGCAGTTCTTC. Translating gives CASSKTSGSYNEQFF.

This clonotype was seen many times. J is TRBJ1-6 and V is TRBV12-3 or TRBV12-4; D is perhaps TRBD1 (5 bases). Between the trimmed V and J ends, which lost 3 bases and 10 bases, there was a span of 16 bases. CDR3 length: 15 amino acids. CDR3 residues: CASSFLGQGGSPLHF. In DNA, the CDR3 is TGTGCCAGCAGTTTCTTGGGGCAGGGTGGCTCACCCCTCCACTTT.

This clonotype was detected only a few times. V usage is TRBV12-3 or TRBV12-4 and J usage is TRBJ2-2, with 7 bases identical to TRBD1. Unmatched junction bases numbered 5, after V lost 6 bases and J lost 1 base. CDR3 length: 15 residues. CDR3 nucleotides: TGTGCCAGCAGCCCCCAGGGGGAGAACACCGGGGAGCTGTTTTTT. Translation gives CASSPQGENTGELFF.

With respect to this clonotype: Given a much more abundant clone one base away, this may be a read error. V is TRBV10-3 and J is TRBJ1-4; no firm D call. V dropped 0 bases and J dropped 14 bases, with 16 bases sitting between them. This CDR3 comprises 14 residues. In germline, CDR1 is ENHRY, CDR2 SYGVKD. Here the CDR3 reads CAISESGERGCLFF. CDR3 nucleotide sequence: TGTGCCATCAGTGAGTCCGGCGAGAGAGGATGCCTGTTTTTT.

This clonotype was seen many times. V is TRBV4-2 and J is TRBJ2-7; no clear D gene. CDR3 length: 14 residues. Looked up from germline, CDR1 is LGHNA and CDR2 is YNFKEQ. Deletions cut 4 bases from V and 1 base from J, with 11 bases between. CDR3 DNA: TGTGCCAGCAGCCCAACGGACGGGTCCTACGAGCAGTACGTC. This gives the protein CASSPTDGSYEQYV.

This clonotype was observed many times. This chain connects TRBV4-3 to TRBJ1-6, with D perhaps matching TRBD1 (5 bases). This CDR3 region has 18 residues. CDR1 LGHNA and CDR2 YSLEER come from the germline V gene. V lost 0 bases to trimming and J lost 5 bases, with 17 bases between them. The CDR3 bases are TGCGCCAGCAGCCAAGACTGGGGGGGTACAGTTGATAATTCACCCCTCCACTTT. This encodes CASSQDWGGTVDNSPLHF.

This clonotype was found many times. In DNA, the CDR3 is TGTGCCAGCAGCTATGGCCTGGGAGATACGCAGTATTTT. This sequence encodes CASSYGLGDTQYF. The chain links TRBV7-7 to TRBJ2-3; D remains ambiguous. CDR1 and CDR2 from the germline V gene are SSHAT and FNYEAQ (reference sequence). The CDR3 is 13 amino acids. V was pared by 4 bases and J by 5 bases, with 10 bases between.

J is TRBJ1-2 and V is TRBV5-6, with unresolved D. Germline CDR1 reads SGHDT; CDR2 reads YYEEEE. This CDR3 region has 11 residues. V lost 2 bases and J lost 8, with 7 bases in between. The DNA for the CDR3 is TGTGCCAGCAGCTTTGCTGGGGGCTACACCTTC. Protein: CASSFAGGYTF.

This clonotype was counted many times. The rearrangement uses TRBV15 and TRBJ1-4; D may be TRBD1 (5 bases). V lost 0 bases and J lost 14, with 25 bases in between. The CDR3 has 17 amino acids. Germline V gene lookup returns CDR1 LNHNV and CDR2 YYDKDF (reference sequence). The DNA for the CDR3 is TGTGCCACCAGCAGAGATCGGGAAGGATCTTTGAGGGGAGTGCTGTTTTTT. As protein: CATSRDREGSLRGVLFF.

V usage is TRBV19 and J usage is TRBJ1-5; D gene unclear. Trimming left V 6 bases short and J 1 base short, with 13 bases between. The CDR3 is made up of 15 amino acids. Germline V CDR1 and CDR2: LNHDA, SQIVND (reference sequence). CDR3 in DNA: TGTGCCAGTAGATGGTCATCCCGAAGCAATCAGCCCCAGCATTTT. Translating gives CASRWSSRSNQPQHF.

This clonotype appeared many times. This chain uses TRBV6-5 with TRBJ2-1, with D tentatively TRBD1 or TRBD2 (6 bases each). Trimming shortened V by 3 bases and J by 14 bases, and 11 bases separated the two germline ends. The CDR3 runs 11 residues. Germline V gene data show CDR1 as MNHEY and CDR2 as SVGAGI. The CDR3 reads CASSYLGGEFF. The DNA of the CDR3 is TGTGCCAGCAGTTATCTGGGGGGCGAGTTCTTC.

In its sample, this clonotype was seen many times. The J gene is TRBJ1-6, the V gene TRBV4-2; D remains ambiguous. Trimming cost V 0 bases and J 7 bases, with 7 bases left between them. The CDR3 has 14 amino acids. The germline V gene encodes CDR1 LGHNA and CDR2 YNFKEQ. CDR3 in DNA: TGTGCCAGCAGCCAAGACGGGGAAAATTCACCCCTCCACTTT. This encodes CASSQDGENSPLHF.

Many counts were recorded for this clonotype. The rearrangement links TRBV7-8 to TRBJ2-7; D unresolved. Trimming took off 5 bases at V and 4 bases at J, with 12 bases between the two ends. Germline assignment: CDR1 SGHVS and CDR2 FQNEAQ. The CDR3 is 13 amino acids. The CDR3 loop reads CASSGPSKYEQYF. For the CDR3, the DNA is TGTGCCAGCAGCGGCCCCTCAAAATACGAGCAGTACTTC. Looking up the rest from reference TRBV7-8 and TRBJ2-7 gives the full variable domain: GAGVSQSPRYKVAKRGQDVALRCDPISGHVSLFWYQQALGQGPEFLTYFQNEAQLDKSGLPSDRFFAERPEGSVSTLKIQRTQQEDSAVYLCASSGPSKYEQYFGPGTRLTVT.

By sample fraction, this clonotype is medium-sized (0.01 to 0.1%). The J gene is TRBJ1-3, the V gene TRBV6-5; D gene unclear. CDR1 is MNHEY, CDR2 SVGAGI, per germline. This CDR3 has 15 amino acids. Trimming removed 6 bases at V and 0 bases at J, with 12 bases between. CDR3 DNA sequence: TGTGCCAGCAGGGGAGGCAGTATCTCTGGAAACACCATATATTTT. The encoded protein is CASRGGSISGNTIYF.

This clonotype was detected ten times or more. The genes are TRBV7-9 and TRBJ1-3; D unresolved. The CDR3 covers 14 residues. Trimming took 6 bases from V and 8 from J, leaving 17 bases between them. Germline loops: CDR1 SEHNR, CDR2 FQNEAQ (reference sequence). The CDR3 region is CASSQQGFWDTIYF. Here the CDR3 DNA reads TGTGCCAGCAGTCAACAAGGATTCTGGGACACCATATATTTT.

This clonotype was detected ten times or more. The chain combines TRBV12-3 or TRBV12-4 with TRBJ1-4; D gene ambiguous. Trimming pared 5 bases from V and 4 bases from J, leaving 11 bases between. The CDR3 has 14 amino acids. The CDR3 region is CASSEDGNNEKLFF. In DNA form, the CDR3 reads TGTGCCAGCAGTGAGGACGGCAATAATGAAAAACTGTTTTTT.

This clonotype was counted only a few times. The genes are TRBV5-1 and TRBJ1-1; 10 bases agree with TRBD1. The CDR3 is made up of 13 amino acids. The trim removed 0 bases at V and 10 bases at J, leaving 3 bases unmatched. The germline CDR1 and CDR2 sequences are SGHRS and YFSETQ. The CDR3 coding sequence is TGCGCCAGCAGCTTGGCCAGGGACAGGGGAGCTTTCTTT. It translates to CASSLARDRGAFF.

This clonotype occurred a few times. The rearrangement links TRBV4-3 to TRBJ1-1; D not resolved. Germline loops: CDR1 LGHNA, CDR2 YSLEER. V was pared by 0 bases and J by 0 bases, with 11 bases between. The CDR3 totals 16 residues. The CDR3 DNA follows: TGCGCCAGCAGCCAAGAATTCGTCAGAATGAACACTGAAGCTTTCTTT. Protein sequence: CASSQEFVRMNTEAFF.

This clonotype came up many times. The chain links TRBV7-9 to TRBJ1-4; perhaps TRBD1 as D (5 bases). Trimming stripped 6 bases from V and 9 bases from J, with 20 bases between. Germline V gene data show CDR1 as SEHNR and CDR2 as FQNEAQ (reference sequence). CDR3 length: 15 residues. The CDR3 coding sequence is TGTGCCAGCAGTCAGGGACGGCTTGGGGCACAAAAACTGTTTTTT. Protein product: CASSQGRLGAQKLFF. The variable domain in full, completed from reference TRBV7-9 and TRBJ1-4, reads DTGVSQNPRHKITKRGQNVTFRCDPISEHNRLYWYRQTLGQGPEFLTYFQNEAQLEKSRLLSDRFSAERPKGSFSTLEIQRTEQGDSAMYLCASSQGRLGAQKLFFGSGTQLSVL.

There are many counts of this clonotype. V is TRBV6-1 and J is TRBJ1-6; 9 nucleotides agree with TRBD1. There are 15 residues in the CDR3. Germline V lookup: CDR1 MNHNS, CDR2 SASEGT. V lost 4 bases to trimming and J lost 6 bases; unmatched junction nucleotides: 4. Written as DNA, the CDR3 is TGTGCCAGCAGTGGAGAACAGGGGGCTAATTCACCCCTCCACTTT. It translates to CASSGEQGANSPLHF.

This clonotype has only one observation. The CDR3 coding sequence is TGCGCCAGCAGCTTGGTGGGGGCTACCCCCTACAATGAGCAGTTCTTC. Translating it yields CASSLVGATPYNEQFF. The V and J genes are TRBV5-1 and TRBJ2-1, with D perhaps TRBD1 (6 bases). The CDR3 runs to 16 residues. Germline V CDR1 and CDR2: SGHRS, YFSETQ. V lost 0 bases and J lost 2, with 12 bases in between.

This clonotype was detected only a few times. The rearrangement joins TRBV6-5 to TRBJ2-5; D is unresolved. CDR3 length: 13 residues. The V gene's germline CDR1 is MNHEY and CDR2 SVGAGI. Trimming pared 3 bases from V and 5 bases from J, leaving 10 bases between. The CDR3 region is CASSYPSLETQYF. The CDR3 DNA follows: TGTGCCAGCAGTTATCCCTCTCTTGAGACCCAGTACTTC.

This clonotype was counted between two and nine times. The rearrangement uses TRBV19 and TRBJ1-5; D unclear. The CDR3 has 12 amino acids. V was shortened by 4 bases and J by 5 bases, with 6 bases between the two germline ends. Germline assignment: CDR1 LNHDA and CDR2 SQIVND (reference sequence). The DNA of the CDR3 is TGTGCCAGTAGTAGGCTCCATCAGCCCCAGCATTTT. Protein product: CASSRLHQPQHF.